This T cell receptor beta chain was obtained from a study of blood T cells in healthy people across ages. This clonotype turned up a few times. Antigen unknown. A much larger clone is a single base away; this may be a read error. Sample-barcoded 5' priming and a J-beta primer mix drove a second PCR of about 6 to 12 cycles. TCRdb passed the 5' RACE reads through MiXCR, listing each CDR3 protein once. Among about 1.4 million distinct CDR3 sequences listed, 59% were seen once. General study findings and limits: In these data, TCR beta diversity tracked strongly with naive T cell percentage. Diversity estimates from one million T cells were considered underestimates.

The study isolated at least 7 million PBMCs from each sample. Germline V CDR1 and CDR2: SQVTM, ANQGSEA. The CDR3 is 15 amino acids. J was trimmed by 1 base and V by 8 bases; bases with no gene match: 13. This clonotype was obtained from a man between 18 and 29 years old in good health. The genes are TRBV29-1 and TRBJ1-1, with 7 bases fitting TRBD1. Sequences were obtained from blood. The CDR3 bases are TGCAGCACGGCAGCTGGGGACAGAGAGAACACTGAAGCTTTCTTT. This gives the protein CSTAAGDRENTEAFF.